Reported below is one T cell receptor beta chain. Its antigen target is currently unknown. No much larger clonotype is one base removed from it; base qualities were not supplied. To prepare the library, the immunoSEQ multiplex PCR assay was applied. For the multiplex PCR, a mixture combining 60 forward primers for TCR Vbeta segments and 13 reverse primers for TCR Jbeta segments was used. A multiplex PCR assay on genomic DNA amplified the CDR3 region of rearranged TCR beta genes. Amplified TCR beta libraries were sequenced as 87-base-pair reads on the Illumina HiSeq System. From the authors' description of their analysis: Across the 600 to 700 repertoires, a later analysis counted 80 million or so unique TCR beta chains, 9.5 million to 13 million of which were shared by at least two donors. Raw reads were error-corrected and collapsed into unique sequences by a nearest-neighbor algorithm in which closely related sequences were merged to remove PCR and sequencing errors. Alignment of CDR3 sequences to IMGT reference sequences was used to assign V, D and J gene segments. Each retained sequence needed at least a six-nucleotide match to both a V gene segment and a J gene segment. A rearrangement was called productive if the CDR3 had no stop codons and remained in frame with V and J, and every other rearrangement was called non-productive. CDR3 was defined according to IMGT convention as the region running from the second conserved V-encoded cysteine to the conserved J-encoded phenylalanine. The earlier analysis of about 530 of the donors excluded any sequence lacking an unambiguous match to a single V gene segment. In an earlier analysis of 587 of the donors, a V segment was called functional when productive rearrangements were above 56.7%, and segregating when the standard deviation between donors exceeded 5%. A statistical classification framework was built to diagnose cytomegalovirus status from the catalog of TCR beta chain sequences. In a later analysis, V and J genes were assigned by comparing TCR nucleotide sequences against IMGT/GENE-DB human TR gene sequences. The TCRdist pipeline was used in a later analysis to assign CDR3 sequences and most-parsimonious VDJ recombination scenarios. In a later analysis, each TCR beta chain was defined by its CDR3 amino acid sequence together with its V-gene family, and reads lacking a unique V-gene family were excluded. In a later analysis, fewer than 650 highly shared, low-generation-probability nucleotide sequences were removed to address suspected cross-contamination and a sequencing artifact. In a later analysis, a clonal expansion index was calculated for each public chain from normalized within-repertoire ranks of inferred template counts. In a later analysis, generation probabilities were computed using a VDJ recombination model fitted to out-of-frame rearrangements, and the results were checked against IGoR. In a later analysis, TCR-TCR, TCR-HLA and TCR-CMV co-occurrence was scored with hypergeometric tests, and a repertoire-size bias correction was applied to TCR pairs. In a later analysis, false discovery rates were estimated by permuting HLA or CMV assignments 20 times. In a later analysis, co-occurring TCRs were grouped with DBSCAN, and TCRdist sequence similarity was added when clustering was performed within HLA-allele-positive subsets. Repertoires with fewer than 30,000 or more than 120,000 public chains were left out of co-occurrence clustering, as were about 5 repertoires with anomalous nucleotide sharing. TCRdb limited this immuneACCESS table to in-frame rearrangements with V and J called. A share of clones is missing; checked studies link under half to unresolved V genes, and the rest is unexplained. The DNA gave D and trimming, while V, J and clone size come from that table. This sample is represented by 150,000 to 200,000 clones; roughly 10% of them were singletons. Together, the top ten hold approximately 1.3% of the sample.

The cohort consisted of 666 healthy bone marrow donors. At the time of sampling, all cohort members were nominally healthy, though unrecorded immune exposures were likely present. The donor tested CMV seropositive and was one of the 289 seropositive cohort members. A peripheral blood sample was collected from each donor, and TCR beta sequencing was performed on peripheral blood mononuclear cells. The Qiagen DNeasy Blood Extraction Kit was used to extract genomic DNA from the blood cell samples. V is pruned by 5 bases and J by 4 bases, leaving 10 bases of the junction without a gene match. Including the terminal cysteine and phenylalanine, the CDR3 comprises 15 residues. Only CDR3 DNA is held: 45 bases, read in frame from base 1. The germline V gene (reference sequence) provides CDR1 LNHNV and CDR2 YYDKDF. This entry comes from a study of cytomegalovirus exposure and HLA in healthy donors listed by TCRdb under 2017. General notes on the study: According to an earlier analysis of a few hundred of the donors, roughly 180 million T cells yielded approximately 120 million unique TCR beta sequences and about 300 Gb of sequence data. A later genetic analysis used genome-wide SNP genotypes for about three fifths of the 666 donors, treating that subset as a discovery cohort. Roughly 300 gigabases of sequencing data and roughly 90 million unique TCR sequences were included in an early release covering around 650 HLA-typed donors. Across about 370 genotyped donors of the cohort, an average of about 220,000 unique TCR beta nucleotide sequences per donor were sequenced, and approximately 19% of those sequences were non-productive. Every repertoire in the discovery cohort had been generated on one and the same sequencing platform. The study profiled the T cell repertoires of 666 subjects by immunosequencing and related them to cytomegalovirus serostatus. Donor age, sex, ethnicity and CMV serostatus were compiled alongside the repertoire data. Five DR-DQ haplotypes were treated as single units for association and clustering because of strong linkage in the cohort. In an earlier analysis of around 540 of the donors, high-throughput TCR beta sequencing was used to judge whether each TCR beta V gene segment behaved as functional or pseudogenic. The number of typed donors differed by locus: about 620-640 for A, B, C, DRB1 and DQB1; roughly 510 for DQA1; 606 for DPA1; and 400 to 480 for DPB1. The genetic ancestry cluster associated with self-reported Caucasian donors included over 65% of the roughly 410 genotyped donors. The study combined high-throughput TCR immunosequencing, statistical association of individual TCRs with disease status, and machine learning to predict cytomegalovirus infection status. HLA typing covered class I and class II loci at four-digit resolution. A later analysis re-examined previously published TCR beta repertoires from roughly 720 donors and added high-resolution HLA genotyping to investigate patterns of TCR occurrence. In addition to the first cohort of several hundred subjects, a separate validation cohort of 120 different subjects was used. In the later analysis, no new phenotypic data were used to find candidate immune exposures; instead, reliance was placed on TCR beta sequences and their occurrence across donors. The aim of the study was to test whether cataloging public T cell receptors could identify signatures of past pathogen exposure. Here is what the overall study found, with its caveats: In vitro tests confirmed that three of the cytomegalovirus-associated TCR beta chains recognize cytomegalovirus antigens. In a later analysis, most CMV-associated TCR beta chains were found to appear HLA-restricted, with HLA associations seemingly driven largely by CMV exposure. Specific HLA alleles were associated with 15,000 to 20,000 TCR beta sequences at a false discovery rate of 0.05 in a later analysis. Some IMGT-functional V segments, including TRBV6-2 and TRBV6-3, could not be distinguished by the 87-base-pair reads and were therefore excluded. Broadly in line with IMGT annotations, most TCR beta V segments showed up in productive rearrangements about 87% or about 30% of the time in an earlier analysis of 587 of the donors. The authors suggested that the approach could potentially be generalized to other disease states and immunological phenotypes. While some public TCRs were present in many individuals, most TCR sequences turned up only very rarely across donors. HLA typing was unavailable for some donors at each locus, so association tests used only the typed subset. In a later analysis, HLA-associated TCR beta chains showed more clonal expansion and lower generation probabilities than non-associated chains that were equally common. In a later analysis, TCR association rates were found to vary across HLA loci, with the most associated TCRs seen for DRB1 alleles and the fewest for HLA-C alleles. An association between a missense DCLRE1C variant and V-gene and J-gene trimming of TCR beta chains was found in a later genetic analysis and replicated in an independent cohort. A further reported finding was that TCR beta sequences accurately predicted the HLA-A and HLA-B alleles for most subjects in the first cohort. Assigning TCR associations to individual alleles was difficult when HLA alleles, especially DR and DQ, strongly co-occurred. The classifier was reported to diagnose cytomegalovirus status with high specificity and sensitivity in both the original and validation cohorts. A later analysis reported that several top co-occurrence clusters appeared linked to parvovirus B19, influenza, CMV and Epstein-Barr virus. In a later genetic analysis, fewer N-insertions in productive TCRs were reported among donors in an Asian-associated ancestry cluster than the approximately 670-donor mean. For the cohort, immune exposure information was limited to CMV serostatus. Linkage disequilibrium might explain the correlated functional status among segregating V segments, but an unknown experimental factor could not be excluded. The study gave a list of under 200 TCR beta chains associated with cytomegalovirus. This cohort had only TCR beta chains sequenced, and the lack of alpha or paired-chain data limited which features could be detected. Because counts were too low, 15 to 20 rarely observed V segments, including chromosome 9 orphons, were excluded from the earlier analysis of several hundred of the donors. Sequencing depth was assumed to be roughly uniform across donors in the presence/absence analyses, though that assumption may not hold. A cluster of highly shared sequence variants was judged likely to be a technical artifact of the sequencing pipeline.

The chain joins TRBV15 to TRBJ1-2; TRBD1 lines up with 7 middle nucleotides. The material sequenced was PBMCs. This receptor was identified in a woman under 40 in good health and CMV-seropositive. The CDR3 region reads CATSGNRGTAYGYTF. The base sequence is TGTGCCACCAGCGGCAATCGAGGGACAGCCTATGGCTACACCTTC.